The clone carrying this T cell receptor beta chain was seen repeatedly, ten times or more. Its specificity is unknown. Coverage ceases 3 residues before the CDR3 finishes, and the germline J gene fills in the end. The sample originates from a study of T cell clonality in common variable immunodeficiency. Whole-study results and caveats: In common variable immunodeficiency, TCR beta chains reportedly carried fewer deletions and N-nucleotide insertions.

The CDR3 contains 14 residues. Trimming at V came to 1 base and at J to 3 bases, leaving 0 bases not matched to a gene. Germline V gene sequence: CDR1 SEHNR, CDR2 FQNEAQ (reference sequence). TCRdb's copy holds only in-frame clones and misses some; the assay was immunoSEQ multiplex PCR. The profile covers about 35,000 clones, none occurring a single time. The chain employs TRBV7-9 and TRBJ1-1, with 9 bases fitting TRBD1. This TCR came from a human donor with common variable immunodeficiency. The sample consisted of peripheral blood mononuclear cells. The CDR3: CASSLGTGDTEAFF. The sequenced CDR3 bases are TGTGCCAGCAGCTTAGGGACAGGGGACACTGAA. Variable domain in full (rest from reference TRBV7-9 and TRBJ1-1): DTGVSQNPRHKITKRGQNVTFRCDPISEHNRLYWYRQTLGQGPEFLTYFQNEAQLEKSRLLSDRFSAERPKGSFSTLEIQRTEQGDSAMYLCASSLGTGDTEAFFGQGTRLTVV.